The 27 T cell receptor beta chains listed next were all sequenced from one sample in a study of CD8+ T cells in alopecia areata. Extracted from the samples, RNA was reverse transcribed into cDNA to serve as the sequencing template. Some clones are missing from TCRdb's copy, which holds only in-frame ones; the method was immunoSEQ multiplex PCR. The sample records fewer than 250,000 clones, approximately 40% being singletons. Treatment: oral pan-JAK inhibitor, 5-10 mg twice daily. Here the sequenced sample was CD4+ T cells sorted from blood, taken at approximately week 37, from a patient treated with tofacitinib. The receptors derive from a human donor with alopecia areata.

The chain is built from TRBV2 and TRBJ2-5, with D perhaps being TRBD1 or TRBD2 (5 bases each). Germline V lookup: CDR1 SNHLY, CDR2 FYNNEI. The CDR3 is 13 residues long. V was trimmed by 4 bases and J by 5 bases, leaving 11 bases between them. The CDR3 coding sequence is TGTGCCAGCAGTGGAGGGGTGAGGGAGACCCAGTACTTC. Its protein is CASSGGVRETQYF.

This chain connects TRBV25-1 to TRBJ1-1, with D tentatively TRBD1 (5 bases). The CDR3 sequence is 14 residues long. The V end lost 6 bases, the J end lost 2 bases, and 13 bases lay between the germline ends. Per germline, CDR1 MGHDK and CDR2 SYGVNS. CDR3 protein: CASSRGGVNTEAFF. CDR3 nucleotide sequence: TGTGCCAGCAGCCGGGGCGGGGTCAACACTGAAGCTTTCTTT.

The chain employs TRBV29-1 and TRBJ1-1, with TRBD1 identical over 12 bases. With V trimmed by 3 bases and J by 3 bases, 5 bases remained unmatched. Per the germline V gene, CDR1 is SQVTM and CDR2 is ANQGSEA. The CDR3 has 15 amino acids. Here the CDR3 DNA reads TGCAGCGTTGAGGGGACAGGGGGCGCGTACACTGAAGCTTTCTTT. Residues: CSVEGTGGAYTEAFF.

The chain carries TRBV9 and TRBJ2-3; no clear D gene. The V and J ends lost 4 bases and 3 bases respectively, with 18 bases between them. Germline V gene data show CDR1 as SGDLS and CDR2 as YYNGEE. The CDR3 runs to 16 residues. CDR3 residues: CASSLHKAYTTDTQYF. The CDR3 nucleotides read TGTGCCAGCAGCTTACACAAGGCTTATACTACAGATACGCAGTATTTT.

V gene TRBV5-1 combines with J gene TRBJ1-1, with D unresolved. This CDR3 is 14 amino acids long. CDR1 and CDR2 from the germline V gene are SGHRS and YFSETQ. V gave up 3 bases and J gave up 6 bases, with 15 bases separating them. The CDR3 reads CASSSEWRTPEAFF. DNA of the CDR3: TGCGCCAGCAGCTCGGAGTGGAGGACTCCTGAAGCTTTCTTT.

The sample holds a few counts of this clone. This chain joins TRBV7-2 and TRBJ2-7, with D hard to call. CDR1 is SGHTA and CDR2 is FQGNSA in the germline V gene. The CDR3 is 14 residues long. V was cut by 5 bases and J by 3 bases, with 14 bases left in between. CDR3 amino acids: CASSPVGRVYEQYF. For the CDR3, the DNA is TGTGCCAGCAGCCCAGTGGGTCGGGTCTACGAGCAGTACTTC.

This clone was picked up a small number of times. This chain connects TRBV19 to TRBJ2-4; D is tentatively TRBD1 or TRBD2 (5 bases each). Germline CDR1 LNHDA, CDR2 SQIVND (reference sequence). This CDR3 is built from 17 residues. V was pared by 5 bases and J by 0 bases, with 17 bases between. The CDR3 spells CASSHPNWGIAKNIQYF. The DNA of the CDR3 is TGTGCCAGTAGTCACCCCAACTGGGGGATAGCCAAAAACATTCAGTACTTC.

The J gene is TRBJ1-2, the V gene TRBV30, with 10 bases that match TRBD1. Trimming at V came to 7 bases and at J to 2 bases, leaving 10 bases not matched to a gene. Germline V gene sequence: CDR1 GTSNPN, CDR2 SVGIG (reference sequence). The CDR3 loop spans 15 amino acids. The CDR3 region is CALHRDRGGNYGYTF. CDR3 in DNA: TGTGCCTTACACCGGGACAGGGGTGGAAACTATGGCTACACCTTC.

The chain has TRBV15 and TRBJ2-5; no definite D call. CDR3 size: 12 residues. Germline loops: CDR1 LNHNV, CDR2 YYDKDF (reference sequence). Between the trimmed V and J ends, which lost 1 base and 5 bases, there was a span of 5 bases. The CDR3 DNA sequence: TGTGCCACCAGCAGAGTAACCGAGACCCAGTACTTC. As protein: CATSRVTETQYF.

This chain joins TRBV4-2 and TRBJ2-7, with 7 bases fitting TRBD1. The CDR3 extends over 14 amino acids. Looked up from germline, CDR1 is LGHNA and CDR2 is YNFKEQ. V lost 4 bases to trimming and J lost 2 bases; unmatched junction nucleotides: 5. The CDR3 is CASSRGQDTYEQYF. CDR3 DNA: TGTGCCAGCAGCCGAGGACAGGATACCTACGAGCAGTACTTC.

V is TRBV15 and J is TRBJ2-4; possible D gene TRBD2, 5 bases. Germline CDR1 reads LNHNV; CDR2 reads YYDKDF (reference sequence). V lost 8 bases and J 9 bases, leaving 17 bases between the germline ends. The CDR3 is 13 residues long. CDR3 sequence (DNA): TGTGCCACCCGCCCGAGTGGGAGAGGCATTCAGTACTTC. Its protein is CATRPSGRGIQYF.

V gene TRBV4-1 combines with J gene TRBJ2-7, with 8 bases aligning to TRBD1. The CDR3 is 15 amino acids. V lost 8 bases, J lost 0 bases, and 9 bases stayed unmatched. Germline V gene data show CDR1 as MGHRA and CDR2 as YSYEKL. The DNA of the CDR3 is TGCGCCAGCTCCCCTGGGACAGGTAGCTCCTACGAGCAGTACTTC. This translates into CASSPGTGSSYEQYF.

The CDR3 sequence is CATRRRQETQYF. CDR3 sequence (DNA): TGTGCCACCCGCCGGAGGCAAGAGACCCAGTACTTC. The chain couples TRBV2 to TRBJ2-5; a weak D match, TRBD2 (5 bases). Germline values: CDR1 SNHLY, CDR2 FYNNEI. V was shortened by 10 bases and J by 2 bases, with 11 bases between the two germline ends. CDR3 length: 12 residues.

This clone appeared a few times. This chain uses TRBV29-1 with TRBJ2-2; 10 nucleotides align to TRBD2. CDR1 SQVTM and CDR2 ANQGSEA come from the germline V gene. The trim removed 6 bases at V and 4 bases at J, leaving 11 bases unmatched. This CDR3 region has 16 residues. The CDR3 coding sequence is TGCAGCGTCGGGCCCGGGACTAGCGTTGGCACCGGGGAGCTGTTTTTT. Protein: CSVGPGTSVGTGELFF.

The gene calls are TRBV20-1 and TRBJ2-7, with unresolved D. Germline V CDR1 and CDR2: DFQATT, SNEGSKA (reference sequence). The CDR3 covers 11 residues. Between the trimmed V and J ends, which lost 3 bases and 3 bases, there was a span of 6 bases. The DNA of the CDR3 is TGCAGTGCTAGGGAGAGCTACGAGCAGTACTTC. Its translation is CSARESYEQYF.

This sequence joins TRBV30 and TRBJ1-4; the D gene is possibly TRBD1 (5 bases). Germline V gene data show CDR1 as GTSNPN and CDR2 as SVGIG (reference sequence). The CDR3 runs to 13 residues. V lost 4 bases to trimming and J lost 8 bases, with 14 bases between them. In nucleotides, the CDR3 is TGTGCCTGGAACACGGGGCACGGGGAAAAACTGTTTTTT. Translation: CAWNTGHGEKLFF.

The chain uses TRBV5-4 and TRBJ1-3; 7 nucleotides align to TRBD1. This CDR3 comprises 13 residues. Unmatched junction bases numbered 3, after V lost 2 bases and J lost 7 bases. Germline CDR1 is SGHNT and CDR2 is YYREEE (reference sequence). Here the CDR3 reads CASSLGRGNTIYF. CDR3 coding DNA: TGTGCCAGCAGCTTAGGCAGGGGGAACACCATATATTTT.

V gene TRBV4-1 combines with J gene TRBJ2-3; TRBD2 agrees at 13 bases. This CDR3 region has 20 residues. Per germline, CDR1 MGHRA and CDR2 YSYEKL. The V segment lost 0 bases and the J segment 2 bases; nucleotides outside the gene matches: 11. The CDR3 sequence: CASSQDFWTSGSSYTDTQYF. CDR3 DNA sequence: TGCGCCAGCAGCCAAGATTTTTGGACTAGCGGGAGTTCATACACAGATACGCAGTATTTT.

Notes on this clone: Other DNA sequences in this specimen translate into the identical CDR3. The gene calls are TRBV5-1 and TRBJ2-3; D is unclear. The CDR3 runs 13 residues. Germline CDR1 SGHRS, CDR2 YFSETQ. V was clipped by 0 bases and J by 2 bases, with 4 bases between them. CDR3 DNA: TGCGCCAGCAGCTTGGGGATCACAGATACGCAGTATTTT. This codes for CASSLGITDTQYF.

The chain links TRBV4-2 to TRBJ2-5; TRBD2 agrees at 7 bases. The CDR3 runs 16 residues. The V segment lost 4 bases and the J segment 5 bases; nucleotides outside the gene matches: 13. CDR1 is LGHNA and CDR2 is YNFKEQ in the germline V gene. This CDR3 reads CASSPGGRAEGETQYF. CDR3 DNA sequence: TGTGCCAGCAGCCCCGGGGGGAGGGCCGAAGGGGAGACCCAGTACTTC.

This clone was detected a few times. The J gene is TRBJ2-1, the V gene TRBV7-9; TRBD1 matches 10 bases. Trimming took 1 base from V and 3 from J; bases not matched to a gene: 6. CDR1 is SEHNR and CDR2 is FQNEAQ in the germline V gene (reference sequence). The CDR3 length is 17 residues. CDR3 loop: CASSLGVTGGDYNEQFF. CDR3 DNA: TGTGCCAGCAGCTTAGGGGTGACAGGGGGCGACTACAATGAGCAGTTCTTC.

This clone occurred a few times. This chain links TRBV5-4 with TRBJ2-2, with 8 bases lining up with TRBD2. V lost 10 bases and J lost 6; bases outside the gene matches: 2. The CDR3 runs 11 residues. Germline assignment: CDR1 SGHNT and CDR2 YYREEE (reference sequence). The CDR3 bases are TGTGCCGGCGGGAGGCCCGGGGAGCTGTTTTTT. This translates into CAGGRPGELFF.

The chain uses TRBV5-1 and TRBJ2-3; 11 positions match TRBD2. The CDR3 length is 14 residues. Germline V gives CDR1 SGHRS, CDR2 YFSETQ. Trimming at V came to 0 bases and at J to 9 bases, leaving 3 bases not matched to a gene. In nucleotides, the CDR3 is TGCGCCAGCAGCTTGGAACTAGCGGGAGTGACGCAGTATTTT. The encoded protein is CASSLELAGVTQYF.

The chain recombines TRBV6-1 with TRBJ2-1; 8 nucleotides align to TRBD2. The trim removed 1 base at V and 7 bases at J, leaving 6 bases unmatched. The CDR3 extends over 15 amino acids. Germline V gene data show CDR1 as MNHNS and CDR2 as SASEGT. The CDR3 region has the DNA TGTGCCAGCAGTGAAGATGAGCGGGAGATTAATGAGCAGTTCTTC. It specifies CASSEDEREINEQFF.

The V call is TRBV5-1, the J call TRBJ1-2; TRBD1 might be the D (6 bases). This CDR3 region has 15 residues. V lost 4 bases to trimming and J lost 5 bases, with 18 bases between them. The germline V gene has CDR1 SGHRS and CDR2 YFSETQ. This CDR3 reads CASSLKVDSPYGYTF. CDR3 in DNA: TGCGCCAGCAGCCTGAAGGTGGACAGTCCTTATGGCTACACCTTC. The complete variable domain, with remaining parts taken from reference TRBV5-1 and TRBJ1-2, reads KAGVTQTPRYLIKTRGQQVTLSCSPISGHRSVSWYQQTPGQGLQFLFEYFSETQRNKGNFPGRFSGRQFSNSRSEMNVSTLELGDSALYLCASSLKVDSPYGYTFGSGTRLTVV.

The rearrangement uses TRBV9 and TRBJ2-2; D might be TRBD2 (5 bases). V lost 3 bases, J lost 1 base, and 13 bases lay in between. There are 16 residues in the CDR3. Looked up from germline, CDR1 is SGDLS and CDR2 is YYNGEE. CDR3 residues: CASSASDLLNTGELFF. The CDR3 DNA sequence: TGTGCCAGCAGCGCCTCGGACTTATTGAACACCGGGGAGCTGTTTTTT.

The chain joins TRBV30 to TRBJ1-5, with a tentative D call TRBD1 (5 bases). Germline V gene data show CDR1 as GTSNPN and CDR2 as SVGIG (reference sequence). V gave up 2 bases and J gave up 7 bases, with 12 bases separating them. The CDR3 sequence is 13 residues long. CDR3 region: CAWSTGVNQPQHF. The CDR3 bases are TGTGCCTGGAGTACGGGGGTGAACCAGCCCCAGCATTTT.